The 29 T cell receptor beta chains reported below all come from one sample, sequenced in a study of shared clonotypes between healthy human individuals. Sequenced by immunoSEQ multiplex PCR; TCRdb stores in-frame clones only, minus some. The sample consists of 1 million to 1.3 million clones, roughly 74% of them appearing once. What was sequenced was memory CD4+ T cells from PBMCs. Sample subset: CD45RA-negative fraction. The receptors here all came from a man aged 18 to 30 in good health. Some clones in this sample may be carry-over from other donors' samples.

The rearrangement links TRBV18 to TRBJ2-7; TRBD2 matches 8 bases. CDR3 length equals 14 residues. Trimming at V came to 5 bases and at J to 3 bases, leaving 6 bases not matched to a gene. The V gene's germline CDR1 is KGHSH and CDR2 LQKENI. The CDR3 DNA reads as TGTGCCAGCTCAAGGGGACTAGAGTTCTACGAGCAGTACTTC. The encoded protein is CASSRGLEFYEQYF.

This sequence joins TRBV4-1 and TRBJ1-5; TRBD1 agrees at 7 bases. V was pared by 0 bases and J by 7 bases, with 3 bases of the junction left unmatched. The germline gives CDR1 MGHRA, CDR2 YSYEKL. The CDR3 is 14 residues long. CDR3 sequence reads: CASSQDRGRQPQHF. The DNA for the CDR3 is TGCGCCAGCAGCCAAGACAGGGGGAGGCAGCCCCAGCATTTT.

The chain carries TRBV27 and TRBJ2-6, with D perhaps TRBD1 (7 bases). This CDR3 region has 16 residues. Germline V gives CDR1 MNHEY, CDR2 SMNVEV (reference sequence). Between the trimmed V and J ends, which lost 8 bases and 0 bases, there was a span of 14 bases. CDR3 region: CASGHRGLSGANVLTF. CDR3 in DNA: TGTGCCAGCGGACACAGGGGACTCTCTGGGGCCAACGTCCTGACTTTC.

V is TRBV2 and J is TRBJ1-4; unclear D gene. The CDR3 loop spans 14 amino acids. The V end lost 4 bases, the J end lost 8 bases, and 14 bases lay between the germline ends. CDR1 and CDR2 (germline): SNHLY, FYNNEI. The CDR3 protein is CASSVSGGREKLFF. DNA of the CDR3: TGTGCCAGCAGTGTCTCCGGCGGCAGGGAAAAACTGTTTTTT.

The gene calls are TRBV7-2 and TRBJ2-3, with D possibly matching TRBD2 (5 bases). The CDR3 has 15 residues. CDR1 SGHTA and CDR2 FQGNSA come from the germline V gene. V lost 3 bases and J lost 4, with 14 bases in between. CDR3 sequence: CASSLRAWRADTQYF. CDR3 coding DNA: TGTGCCAGCAGCTTGAGGGCGTGGCGCGCAGATACGCAGTATTTT.

The chain carries TRBV5-5 and TRBJ2-1; D may be TRBD1 (6 bases). This CDR3 is 15 amino acids long. Germline CDR1 is SGHKS and CDR2 is YYEKEE (reference sequence). V shed 5 bases and J shed 4 bases, with 16 bases lying between them. This CDR3 reads CASSFSDRNYNEQFF. The DNA of the CDR3 is TGTGCCAGCAGTTTTAGTGACAGGAATTACAATGAGCAGTTCTTC.

The V and J genes are TRBV5-1 and TRBJ1-2, with TRBD1 as a possible D gene (5 bases). This CDR3 is 14 amino acids long. The ends were cut back, 4 bases at V and 6 bases at J, with 16 bases in the middle. The V gene's germline CDR1 is SGHRS and CDR2 YFSETQ. The CDR3 loop reads CASSHGQASNGYTF. The CDR3 DNA follows: TGCGCCAGCAGCCACGGACAAGCATCGAATGGCTACACCTTC.

The J gene is TRBJ2-5, the V gene TRBV7-7; D may match TRBD1 or TRBD2 (6 bases each). V shed 5 bases and J shed 2 bases, with 12 bases lying between them. The CDR3 runs 14 residues. Germline lookup yields CDR1 SSHAT and CDR2 FNYEAQ (reference sequence). The CDR3 DNA sequence: TGTGCCAGCAGCCCGGGCGGGACACAAGAGACCCAGTACTTC. Its protein is CASSPGGTQETQYF.

In this sample, this clone turned up a few times. This chain connects TRBV28 to TRBJ2-2; D gene ambiguous. The CDR3 has 17 amino acids. V lost 6 bases and J lost 7, with 24 bases in between. Germline values: CDR1 MDHEN, CDR2 SYDVKM. The CDR3 sequence: CASSPANVLGQGGELFF. CDR3 in DNA: TGTGCCAGCAGCCCGGCGAATGTGCTCGGTCAAGGCGGGGAGCTGTTTTTT.

The V and J genes are TRBV6-5 and TRBJ2-1; no clear D. CDR1 and CDR2 (germline): MNHEY, SVGAGI. The V and J ends lost 3 bases and 8 bases respectively, with 17 bases between them. This CDR3 comprises 15 residues. CDR3 in DNA: TGTGCCAGCAGTTATAGAGGAACAGTTCTGGATGAGCAGTTCTTC. Its protein product is CASSYRGTVLDEQFF.

The chain links TRBV19 to TRBJ1-2; D gene unclear. The CDR3 extends over 13 amino acids. The V and J ends lost 6 bases and 4 bases respectively, with 12 bases between them. Germline loops: CDR1 LNHDA, CDR2 SQIVND (reference sequence). CDR3 sequence reads: CASSLGTFYGYTF. CDR3 DNA: TGTGCCAGTAGCCTCGGCACTTTCTATGGCTACACCTTC.

The chain employs TRBV5-4 and TRBJ1-1; no clear D. The CDR3 length is 12 residues. Trimming removed 4 bases from V and 1 base from J, with 5 bases in between. CDR1 SGHNT and CDR2 YYREEE come from the germline V gene (reference sequence). The CDR3 DNA reads TGTGCCAGCAGCCTAAAGAACACTGAAGCTTTCTTT. This codes for CASSLKNTEAFF.

The rearrangement links TRBV5-1 to TRBJ2-2; TRBD2 agrees at 8 bases. Germline V gives CDR1 SGHRS, CDR2 YFSETQ. CDR3 length equals 15 residues. The V and J ends lost 4 bases and 3 bases, in that order; junction bases with no gene match: 5. CDR3 DNA sequence: TGCGCCAGCAGCCCCGGGGGGGCTGACACCGGGGAGCTGTTTTTT. Residues: CASSPGGADTGELFF.

The chain combines TRBV29-1 with TRBJ2-7, with 11 bases fitting TRBD2. Germline V lookup: CDR1 SQVTM, CDR2 ANQGSEA. The V segment lost 8 bases and the J segment 3 bases; nucleotides outside the gene matches: 9. CDR3 size: 14 residues. Written as DNA, the CDR3 is TGCAGCTTCCGCGGGACTAGCGGAAACTACGAGCAGTACTTC. Amino acid sequence: CSFRGTSGNYEQYF.

The rearrangement links TRBV15 to TRBJ2-5; D not resolved. The J call is doubtful: the DNA matches TRBJ2-7 better. Germline V gene sequence: CDR1 LNHNV, CDR2 YYDKDF (reference sequence). The CDR3 is 15 residues long. CDR3 sequence reads: CATSRDSRSSYEQYF. The CDR3, as DNA: TGTGCCACCAGCAGAGATTCGCGGAGCTCCTACGAGCAGTACTTC.

Concerning this clone: A far larger clone is one base from this, pointing to a likely read error. Other DNA sequences in the same sample also yield this CDR3. The chain has TRBV4-3 and TRBJ2-7; D may be TRBD2 (6 bases). V was clipped by 1 base and J by 6 bases, with 19 bases between them. The CDR3 is 16 amino acids. Germline CDR1 reads LGHNA; CDR2 reads YSLEER. In nucleotides, the CDR3 is TGCGCCAGCAGCCAAGGATTATCGGGACTCCGGGCCGAGCAGTACTTC. Encoded protein: CASSQGLSGLRAEQYF.

The genes are TRBV28 and TRBJ2-2, with 8 nucleotides matching TRBD1. CDR1 is MDHEN, CDR2 SYDVKM, per germline. The V and J ends lost 9 bases and 7 bases, in that order; junction bases with no gene match: 7. The CDR3 runs to 13 residues. The CDR3 coding sequence is TGTGCCAGTTGGACAGGGTCCTACGGGGAGCTGTTTTTT. It is translated as CASWTGSYGELFF. Complete variable domain (other parts from reference TRBV28 and TRBJ2-2): DVKVTQSSRYLVKRTGEKVFLECVQDMDHENMFWYRQDPGLGLRLIYFSYDVKMKEKGDIPEGYSVSREKKERFSLILESASTNQTSMYLCASWTGSYGELFFGEGSRLTVL.

This chain links TRBV10-2 with TRBJ1-2, with 8 bases matching TRBD1. The trim removed 6 bases at V and 5 bases at J, leaving 5 bases unmatched. Germline CDR1 WSHSY, CDR2 SAAADI. CDR3 length equals 13 residues. The CDR3 here is CASRETGEYGYTF. The CDR3 DNA is TGCGCCAGCAGAGAGACAGGGGAGTATGGCTACACCTTC.

V gene TRBV10-1 combines with J gene TRBJ2-5; weak D call: TRBD1 (5 bases). The last part of the DNA fits TRBJ2-7 better; the J call may be wrong. The CDR3 sequence is 12 residues long. The germline V gene has CDR1 WNHNN and CDR2 SYGVQD (reference sequence). The CDR3 nucleotides are TGCGCCAGCAGTGAAGGGCAGGGCGAGCAGTACTTC. Protein sequence: CASSEGQGEQYF.

The table lists this clone with a few counts. The chain joins TRBV7-2 to TRBJ2-7; 11 bases are shared with TRBD2. The V gene's germline CDR1 is SGHTA and CDR2 FQGNSA. The CDR3 length is 15 residues. Trimming cost V 4 bases and J 9 bases; bases outside gene matches: 11. CDR3 in DNA: TGTGCCAGCAGCTCCACTAGCGGGAGATTTGTCGGGCAGTACTTC. This encodes CASSSTSGRFVGQYF.

The V and J genes are TRBV10-3 and TRBJ2-5, with D maybe TRBD2 (6 bases). CDR3 size: 14 residues. CDR1 and CDR2 (germline): ENHRY, SYGVKD. V gave up 2 bases and J gave up 5 bases, with 12 bases separating them. The CDR3 nucleotides are TGTGCCATCAGTGAGCGGGGGTCTGGGGAGACCCAGTACTTC. Translating gives CAISERGSGETQYF.

This chain uses TRBV28 with TRBJ1-2; TRBD1 agrees at 10 bases. Looked up from germline, CDR1 is MDHEN and CDR2 is SYDVKM. The length of the CDR3 is 15 residues. J was trimmed by 4 bases and V by 5 bases; bases with no gene match: 7. Here the CDR3 reads CASSPGTGVAYGYTF. In nucleotides, the CDR3 is TGTGCCAGCAGTCCAGGGACAGGGGTCGCCTATGGCTACACCTTC.

This chain joins TRBV19 and TRBJ2-7; D call uncertain. The CDR3 has 14 residues. V lost 4 bases and J lost 2, with 12 bases in between. Germline CDR1 and CDR2: LNHDA and SQIVND (reference sequence). The CDR3: CASSTTRTAYEQYF. CDR3 nucleotides: TGTGCCAGTAGTACGACCAGGACCGCCTACGAGCAGTACTTC.

This chain uses TRBV11-2 with TRBJ2-5; 10 bases fit TRBD2. After removal of 5 bases from V and 2 bases from J, the junction contained 8 bases not matched to a gene. The CDR3 runs 16 residues. Germline values: CDR1 SGHAT, CDR2 FQNNGV. The DNA for the CDR3 is TGTGCCAGCAGCCCAGGGGCTAGCGGGAGACAAGAGACCCAGTACTTC. This gives the protein CASSPGASGRQETQYF.

This clone has only a few counts. The gene calls are TRBV5-1 and TRBJ2-3; 15 bases are a match to TRBD2. V lost 8 bases to trimming and J lost 2 bases; unmatched junction nucleotides: 6. The CDR3 loop spans 16 amino acids. From germline, CDR1 is SGHRS and CDR2 YFSETQ. CDR3 protein: CASRTSGRADTDTQYF. CDR3 DNA: TGCGCCAGTCGGACTAGCGGGAGGGCCGACACAGATACGCAGTATTTT.

In this sample, this clone turned up a few times. The V call is TRBV4-1, the J call TRBJ1-5; TRBD1 matches at 7 bases. This CDR3 region has 18 residues. CDR1 is MGHRA and CDR2 is YSYEKL in the germline V gene. V dropped 0 bases and J dropped 3; count of bases not matched to a gene: 11. CDR3 nucleotides: TGCGCCAGCAGCCAAGAGGGAAGGGGGCAAATAAACAATCAGCCCCAGCATTTT. Encoded protein: CASSQEGRGQINNQPQHF.

This clone showed up just a few times. V and J are TRBV6-1 and TRBJ2-7, with D perhaps TRBD2 (6 bases). CDR3 size: 12 residues. Germline CDR1 MNHNS, CDR2 SASEGT. Trimming took 2 bases from V and 6 from J, leaving 8 bases between them. CDR3 sequence reads: CASSEWGGEQYF. For the CDR3, the DNA is TGTGCCAGCAGTGAATGGGGAGGCGAGCAGTACTTC.

The chain links TRBV25-1 to TRBJ2-1, with a weak D call TRBD2 (6 bases). Trimming pared 9 bases from V and 7 bases from J, leaving 13 bases between. This CDR3 is 12 amino acids long. Germline assignment: CDR1 MGHDK and CDR2 SYGVNS. CDR3 residues: CARWGVANEQFF. The CDR3 nucleotides read TGTGCCAGGTGGGGGGTGGCTAATGAGCAGTTCTTC. The full variable domain, rest sourced from reference TRBV25-1 and TRBJ2-1, is EADIYQTPRYLVIGTGKKITLECSQTMGHDKMYWYQQDPGMELHLIHYSYGVNSTEKGDLSSESTVSRIRTEHFPLTLESARPSHTSQYLCARWGVANEQFFGPGTRLTVL.

This sequence joins TRBV9 and TRBJ2-5; 7 nucleotides align to TRBD2. The CDR3 covers 14 residues. Trimming cost V 3 bases and J 0 bases; bases outside gene matches: 2. Germline lookup yields CDR1 SGDLS and CDR2 YYNGEE. The CDR3 reads CASSAAGHQETQYF. For the CDR3, the DNA is TGTGCCAGCAGCGCAGCGGGGCACCAAGAGACCCAGTACTTC.